This TCR beta chain was obtained from a study of T-cell memory formation after mild COVID-19. Overall study: TCR clusters mostly belonged to single donors. Points from the study as a whole: Day 15 to 85 contractors were CD4/CD8 balanced; later expanders leaned CD4+. Mainly in CM and EM were contracting CD4+ clones; CD8+ were in EMRA. Cross-reactive memory apparently joined, as some responding clones appeared in pre-infection memory.

In the case of this clonotype: Its antigen is not identified.

The germline V gene encodes CDR1 LGHNA and CDR2 YSLEER. With V trimmed by 5 bases and J by 4 bases, 8 bases remained unmatched. This CDR3 spans 15 amino acids. TCRdb reprocessed the 5' RACE reads with MiXCR, giving one entry per CDR3 protein. The sample has around 320,000 distinct CDR3 sequences, around 27% seen once. The chain uses TRBV4-3 and TRBJ2-3, with 8 bases that match TRBD2. Sequencing was carried out using PBMCs or a T cell subset sorted from them (not recorded which). This receptor was taken from an adult woman who had mild COVID-19 (a few samples of this study predate the infection). Cell type and time point are not known. CDR3 region: CASSFKSAGADTQYF. The CDR3, as DNA: TGCGCCAGCAGCTTTAAATCAGCGGGAGCAGATACGCAGTATTTT.